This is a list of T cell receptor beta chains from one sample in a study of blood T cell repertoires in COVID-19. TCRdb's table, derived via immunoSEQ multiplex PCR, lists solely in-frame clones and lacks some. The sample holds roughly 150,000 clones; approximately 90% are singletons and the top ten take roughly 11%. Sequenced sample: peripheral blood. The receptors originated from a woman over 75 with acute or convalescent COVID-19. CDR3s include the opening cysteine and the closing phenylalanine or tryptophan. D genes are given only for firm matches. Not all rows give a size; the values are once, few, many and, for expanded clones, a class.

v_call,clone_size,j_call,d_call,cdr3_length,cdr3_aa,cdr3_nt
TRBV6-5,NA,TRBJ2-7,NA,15,CASSYSRGISYEQYF,TGTGCCAGCAGTTACTCCCGGGGTATATCCTACGAGCAGTACTTC
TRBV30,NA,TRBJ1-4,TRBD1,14,CAWSPPGGREKLFF,TGTGCCTGGAGCCCCCCAGGGGGCCGTGAAAAACTGTTTTTT
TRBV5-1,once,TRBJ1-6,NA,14,CASSFGADNSPLHF,TGCGCCAGCAGCTTTGGGGCTGATAATTCACCCCTCCACTTT
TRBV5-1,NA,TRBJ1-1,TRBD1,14,CASSIQGLGSEAFF,TGCGCCAGCAGCATACAGGGGTTAGGTTCTGAAGCTTTCTTT
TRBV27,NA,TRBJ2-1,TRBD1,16,CASSLAGTGVYNEQFF,TGTGCCAGCAGTTTGGCAGGGACAGGGGTCTACAATGAGCAGTTCTTC
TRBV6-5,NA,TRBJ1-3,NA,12,CASSPGGNTIYF,TGTGCCAGCTCCCCGGGTGGAAACACCATATATTTT
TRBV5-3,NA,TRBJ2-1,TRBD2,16,CARSLDGTSGHNEQFF,TGTGCCAGAAGCTTGGATGGGACTAGCGGACACAATGAGCAGTTCTTC
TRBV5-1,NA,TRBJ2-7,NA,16,CASSLLLPAVGNEQYF,TGCGCCAGCAGCCTCCTCCTCCCGGCGGTGGGTAACGAGCAGTACTTC
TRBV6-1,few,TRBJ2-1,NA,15,CASSEVGRPPNEQFF,TGTGCCAGCAGTGAAGTAGGGAGGCCCCCCAATGAGCAGTTCTTC
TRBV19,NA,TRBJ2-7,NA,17,CASSIRGSTGRSYEQYF,TGTGCCAGTAGTATAAGGGGGTCCACAGGGCGCTCCTACGAGCAGTACTTC
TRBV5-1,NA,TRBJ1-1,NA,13,CASSLTQGTEAFF,TGCGCCAGCAGCTTGACCCAGGGAACTGAAGCTTTCTTT
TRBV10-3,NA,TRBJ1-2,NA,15,CAISGQVGANYGYTF,TGTGCCATCAGTGGACAGGTGGGAGCTAACTATGGCTACACCTTC
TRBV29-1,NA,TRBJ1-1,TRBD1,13,CSVAVQGATEAFF,TGCAGCGTTGCGGTGCAGGGGGCAACTGAAGCTTTCTTT
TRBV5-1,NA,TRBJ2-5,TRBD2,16,CASSLSVSGGRETQYF,TGCGCCAGCAGCTTGTCGGTTAGCGGGGGAAGAGAGACCCAGTACTTC
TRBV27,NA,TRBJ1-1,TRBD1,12,CASSLQGAEAFF,TGTGCCAGCAGTTTGCAGGGGGCTGAAGCTTTCTTT
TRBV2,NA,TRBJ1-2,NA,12,CASSEGGYSYTF,TGTGCCAGCAGTGAAGGAGGATATAGCTACACCTTC
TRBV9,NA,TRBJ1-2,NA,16,CASSGYSTASDYGYTF,TGTGCCAGCAGCGGATACAGTACGGCATCCGACTATGGCTACACCTTC
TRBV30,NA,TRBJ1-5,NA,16,CAWSQPLDGGNQPQHF,TGTGCCTGGAGTCAACCCCTTGACGGGGGAAATCAGCCCCAGCATTTT
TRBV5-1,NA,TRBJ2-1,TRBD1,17,CASDLDGAGGVYNEQFF,TGCGCCAGCGATTTGGATGGGGCAGGGGGCGTCTACAATGAGCAGTTCTTC
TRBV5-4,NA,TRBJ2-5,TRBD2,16,CASSLGGLAGEETQYF,TGTGCCAGCAGCCTTGGGGGACTAGCGGGGGAAGAGACCCAGTACTTC
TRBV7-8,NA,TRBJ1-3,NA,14,CASSIQASGNTIYF,TGTGCCAGCAGCATACAGGCTTCTGGAAACACCATATATTTT
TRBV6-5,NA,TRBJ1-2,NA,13,CASSRTESYGYTF,TGTGCCAGCAGCCGGACAGAGAGCTATGGCTACACCTTC
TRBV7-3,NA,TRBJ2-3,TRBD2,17,CASSLSTPGGAGDTQYF,TGTGCCAGCAGCTTAAGTACTCCCGGGGGGGCAGGAGATACGCAGTATTTT
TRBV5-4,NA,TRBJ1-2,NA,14,CASNVGASNYGYTF,TGTGCCAGCAATGTGGGAGCCTCTAACTATGGCTACACCTTC
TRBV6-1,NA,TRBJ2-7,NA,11,CASSSNYEQYF,TGTGCCAGCAGTTCCAACTACGAGCAGTACTTC
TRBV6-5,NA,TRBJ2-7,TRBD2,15,CASSLGPGGTYEQYF,TGTGCCAGCAGTTTGGGCCCGGGGGGTACTTACGAGCAGTACTTC
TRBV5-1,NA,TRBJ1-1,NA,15,CASSSYPAENTEAFF,TGCGCCAGCAGCTCTTATCCCGCAGAGAACACTGAAGCTTTCTTT
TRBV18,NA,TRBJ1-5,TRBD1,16,CARPMDRFYSNQPQHF,TGTGCCAGACCAATGGACAGGTTTTATAGCAATCAGCCCCAGCATTTT
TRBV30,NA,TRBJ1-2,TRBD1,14,CAWRLQGARFGYTF,TGTGCCTGGAGGCTACAGGGGGCGCGGTTTGGCTACACCTTC